The entry below gives a single T cell receptor (beta chain) sequence along with its context. The antigen is unknown. CDR1 is LNHDA and CDR2 is SQIVND in the germline V gene (reference sequence). Losses at the gene ends were 6 bases for V and 8 bases for J; bases not matched to a gene: 7. This CDR3 comprises 15 residues. This sample is drawn from a study of Ad26.COV2.S vaccination and SARS-CoV-2 variants. About the research overall: The study gave Ad26.COV2.S intramuscularly, once or twice 56 days apart. Whole-study results and caveats: TCR breadth and depth estimates may have understated total T cell responses. Reported findings describe substantial breadth in spike-specific CD8+ and CD4+ T cell responses following vaccination.

Treatment of the sample: 19 received Ad26.COV2.S at low or high dose, single or two shots; about 5 received placebo; per-sample allocation not given. Collection of the samples took place on day 63 after the first injection of vaccine or placebo. Boston hosted the donor, who was an adult aged 18-55 years. Libraries were prepared by immunoSEQ multiplex PCR; TCRdb keeps only in-frame clonotypes and omits some of them. The sample shows approximately 280,000 clones, approximately 89% of them seen only once. The source material was peripheral blood, sampled in a trial of Ad26.COV2.S vaccine versus placebo. This TCR was sampled from a person between 18 and 60 years old who received the Ad26.COV2.S COVID-19 vaccine or a placebo. The rearrangement joins TRBV19 to TRBJ1-6, with 10 bases lining up with TRBD1. DNA of the CDR3: TGTGCCAGTAGAGCCCGCGGGACAGGGGATTCACCCCTCCACTTT. Translated, it gives CASRARGTGDSPLHF.